Listed here is a single TCR beta chain. Libraries were prepared by immunoSEQ multiplex PCR; TCRdb keeps only in-frame clonotypes and omits some of them. This table holds around 79,000 clones, roughly 90% found once. Germline loops: CDR1 MDHEN, CDR2 SYDVKM. The length of the CDR3 is 17 residues. V lost 2 bases and J 2 bases, leaving 16 bases between the germline ends. The data derive from a study of technical replicates of blood from a few donors. The chain recombines TRBV28 with TRBJ1-5; D call uncertain. The origin of this receptor is a human donor in good health. The material sequenced was T cells isolated from PBMCs. The CDR3: CASSLTRPALRNQPQHF. The CDR3 bases are TGTGCCAGCAGTTTAACCCGCCCAGCGCTTCGCAATCAGCCCCAGCATTTT.